The entry that follows covers one T cell receptor beta chain sequence. Its cognate antigen has yet to be identified. No much larger clone is present one base from it, and per-base qualities are unavailable. The same CDR3 also results from other DNA sequences found in this sample. The CDR3 regions of human TCRbeta chains were subjected to immunosequencing. The paper's data handling went like this. Repertoire TCRs were matched against a reference library of SARS-CoV-2-specific TCRs generated with the MIRA antigen-specificity platform. Breadth was defined as the fraction of unique TCRs that were SARS-CoV-2-associated. Depth was defined as the fraction of total T cells that were SARS-CoV-2-associated. Using the MIRA data, each spike-specific TCR was assigned both to the spike region to which the TCR was reactive and to a CD4 or CD8 class. Log10-transformed breadth and depth values were compared by one-way ANOVA with Sidak's multiple comparisons tests. In TCRdb, the immuneACCESS table is reduced to in-frame sequences with V and J assigned. These tables do not hold every clone; where another copy was compared, an unresolved V gene accounts for under half, and the others remain unexplained. The V and J calls and clone size were taken over from that table, and D and trimming were inferred from the DNA. Within this sample are approximately 110,000 clones, with 70% to 90% of them counted one time only. The ten largest clonotypes hold about 7.8% of the sample.

The germline V gene specifies SQVTM as CDR1 and ANQGSEA as CDR2. Spanning cysteine to phenylalanine, the CDR3 consists of 11 amino acids. Only CDR3 DNA is held: 33 bases, read in frame from base 1. A distance of 1 base separates the germline ends of V and J, which lose 1 base and 1 base respectively. The data originate from a study of T cell responses to AZD1222 COVID-19 vaccine (dated by TCRdb to the early 2020s). Looking at the study overall: AZD1222 recipients given second doses at about 4 weeks or at about 12 weeks were pooled, since spike-specific TCR depth and breadth were not found to differ between the two schedules. TCR sequencing covered 233 trial participants: 200 to 220 given two doses of AZD1222 and 26 given two doses of MenACWY control vaccine. Enrollment into the trials was organized by age into subgroups of 18-55, 56-69 and 70-plus years, and those subgroups contained approximately 160, 26 and 62 TCR-sequenced participants, respectively. Beyond this particular receptor, the publication reports: Most participants were white British and females outnumbered males, and the authors suggested that clonal diversity may have been underestimated. The 56-69-year group was small, and its depth increase did not reach significance, likely because of low power. A significant rise in spike-specific TCR breadth and depth was observed after two AZD1222 doses relative to day 0 and relative to MenACWY recipients. Conclusions about previously exposed vaccinees were limited because only six AZD1222 recipients were SARS-CoV-2 seropositive at baseline. CD4 TCRs associated with the vaccine covered the entire spike protein, and the dominant responses were in regions 160-218 and 743-854. Reportedly, close to half of the unique spike-specific TCRs recognized epitopes lying outside the regions that are mutated in the B.1.351 and B.1.1.7 variants. No day 14 peak-response samples were available, so repertoires were characterized only after the peak T cell response.

Interpreted using the paper, the time point label stands for: baseline before first vaccination. Vaccinee samples came from UK trials COV001 and COV002, including a single-blind randomized controlled phase 2/3 trial of AZD1222 (ChAdOx1 nCoV-19) in healthy adults. For TCRbeta chain sequencing, PBMC samples were collected from trial participants at day 0 and at day 28 after the second dose. The sequence links TRBV29-1 to TRBJ1-1; the D gene remains uncertain. The sequence was collected from an adult in good health. The specimen was peripheral blood, collected on day 0 of AZD1222 vaccination. DNA sequence: TGCAGCGTTGAAGCGAACACTGAAGCTTTCTTT. Its coded protein is CSVEANTEAFF.